One T cell receptor (beta chain) is described in this entry. This entry comes from a study of blood T cell repertoires in COVID-19. This CDR3 has 16 amino acids. With V trimmed by 1 base and J by 4 bases, 5 bases remained unmatched. Germline CDR1 reads SGHVS; CDR2 reads FNYEAQ. Profiled with immunoSEQ multiplex PCR; TCRdb holds only in-frame clones, not every one. This sample has a few hundred thousand clones; 85% to 90% occur once, and the top ten carry 1.3% to 1.5%. The sequenced sample consisted of peripheral blood. The chain carries TRBV7-6 and TRBJ2-7, with 12 bases aligning to TRBD2. The sequence derives from an elderly man with acute or convalescent COVID-19. The CDR3 is CASSLVVTSGSYEQYF. DNA of the CDR3: TGTGCCAGCAGCTTAGTCGTGACTAGCGGGAGTTACGAGCAGTACTTC.